This TCR beta chain is from a study of cytomegalovirus exposure and HLA in healthy donors. Findings of the study overall: Analysis performed later found approximately 17,000 TCR beta sequences associated with HLA alleles at 0.05 false discovery rate. Most TCR sequences were rare, but some public TCRs occurred in many donors. In vitro confirmation showed three CMV-associated chains to be CMV antigen specific.

This clone has only a few counts. Its antigen is still unknown. V lost 5 bases to trimming and J lost 1 base, with 14 bases between them. The CDR3 consists of 15 residues. Germline CDR1 and CDR2: LNHDA and SQIVND (reference sequence). 60 Vbeta and 13 Jbeta primers were used in PCR. Measured with immunoSEQ multiplex PCR; TCRdb has only the in-frame clones, and not every one. Of some 160,000 clones listed, about 72% are singletons. V and J are TRBV19 and TRBJ1-1, with TRBD1 as a possible D gene (5 bases). The source of this sequence is a male donor in good health and CMV-seronegative. Specimen: PBMCs. The CDR3, as DNA: TGTGCCAGTAGTCCTTCGGGGGGAGGGAACACTGAAGCTTTCTTT. Translating gives CASSPSGGGNTEAFF.